This passage covers 9 T cell receptor beta chains from one sample sequenced in a study of T cells in Graves' hyperthyroidism and ophthalmopathy. From RNA transcripts, TCR beta CDR3 regions were amplified. The primer set for the first-round RT-PCR of the TCR CDR3 was HTBI. TCRdb itself ran the multiplex PCR reads through MiXCR, one entry per CDR3 protein. The table records 300,000 to 450,000 distinct CDR3 sequences, about 13% of them present only once. Sequences were obtained from blood. These receptor sequences come from a woman between 18 and 29 years old with Graves' hyperthyroidism.

This clonotype was detected ten times or more. The chain links TRBV28 to TRBJ1-5, with a tentative D call TRBD1 (6 bases). Trimming took off 5 bases at V and 7 bases at J, with 18 bases between the two ends. The germline V gene has CDR1 MDHEN and CDR2 SYDVKM. CDR3 length: 15 amino acids. CDR3 coding DNA: TGTGCCAGCAGTCTCCCCTCCGGGACATGGCAGCCCCAGCATTTT. It codes for CASSLPSGTWQPQHF.

This clonotype came up a few times. The chain recombines TRBV6-1 with TRBJ1-6; D may be TRBD1 (6 bases). This CDR3 is built from 16 residues. The V end was cut by 6 bases, the J end by 7 bases, with 19 bases between. Germline loops: CDR1 MNHNS, CDR2 SASEGT. This CDR3 is CASRGEGGISNSPLHF. Written as DNA, the CDR3 is TGTGCCAGCAGGGGGGAAGGGGGGATTTCCAATTCACCCCTCCACTTT.

This clonotype was detected many times. The chain uses TRBV3-1 and TRBJ1-1, with D tentatively TRBD1 (6 bases). V dropped 7 bases and J dropped 11 bases, with 14 bases sitting between them. The germline V gene has CDR1 LGHDT and CDR2 YNNKEL (reference sequence). This CDR3 is built from 11 residues. CDR3 coding DNA: TGTGCCAGCAAGGGAGGGGGTTTGGCTTTCTTT. It specifies CASKGGGLAFF.

This clonotype was seen ten or more times. The V gene is TRBV12-3 or TRBV12-4, the J gene TRBJ2-7; TRBD1 or TRBD2 may be the D gene (5 bases each). This CDR3 contains 15 residues. V was clipped by 5 bases and J by 2 bases, with 16 bases between them. CDR3 sequence: CASSPPGRKTYEQYF. The CDR3 DNA reads TGTGCCAGCAGTCCGCCGGGACGCAAAACCTACGAGCAGTACTTC.

On this clonotype: A junction end diverges from the germline sequence, so it may reflect a read error. The chain combines TRBV9 with TRBJ2-5, with a tentative D call TRBD2 (5 bases). Germline V CDR1 and CDR2: SGDLS, YYNGEE. The CDR3 length is 15 residues. The CDR3 region is CASSATDGVKKTQYF. The CDR3 DNA is TGTGCCAGTAGCGCGACCGACGGGGTCAAAAAGACCCAGTACTTC.

This clonotype was detected ten times or more. This chain uses TRBV20-1 with TRBJ2-7; TRBD1 agrees at 8 bases. The CDR3 is 15 amino acids. The V gene's germline CDR1 is DFQATT and CDR2 SNEGSKA (reference sequence). Trimming took 5 bases from V and 5 from J; bases not matched to a gene: 14. CDR3 sequence reads: CSALDGGTGLHEQYF. DNA of the CDR3: TGCAGTGCTTTGGACGGCGGGACAGGCTTACACGAGCAGTACTTC.

This chain uses TRBV4-2 with TRBJ2-6, with 10 bases that match TRBD2. This CDR3 has 18 residues. Germline trimming cut 4 bases from V and 2 bases from J; bases unmatched to any gene: 8. The germline V gene encodes CDR1 LGHNA and CDR2 YNFKEQ. CDR3 residues: CASSPSERGGTGANVLTF. CDR3 sequence (DNA): TGTGCCAGCAGCCCTTCAGAGCGGGGGGGCACTGGGGCCAACGTCCTGACTTTC.

This clonotype was counted a few times. This chain uses TRBV12-3 or TRBV12-4 with TRBJ1-3; D may be TRBD1 (6 bases). Trimming took off 7 bases at V and 3 bases at J, with 19 bases between the two ends. The CDR3 spans 16 residues. This CDR3 reads CASNMGGPEDGNTIYF. CDR3 sequence (DNA): TGTGCCAGCAACATGGGGGGGCCAGAAGATGGAAACACCATATATTTT.

In this sample, this clonotype turned up many times. The chain couples TRBV20-1 to TRBJ2-3; the match to TRBD2 covers 9 bases. Per germline, CDR1 DFQATT and CDR2 SNEGSKA (reference sequence). J lost 2 bases, V lost 5 bases, and 11 bases had no gene match. The CDR3 consists of 16 residues. CDR3 region: CSAPQGSGGPTDTQYF. The CDR3 DNA sequence: TGCAGTGCTCCCCAGGGTAGCGGGGGACCCACAGATACGCAGTATTTT.